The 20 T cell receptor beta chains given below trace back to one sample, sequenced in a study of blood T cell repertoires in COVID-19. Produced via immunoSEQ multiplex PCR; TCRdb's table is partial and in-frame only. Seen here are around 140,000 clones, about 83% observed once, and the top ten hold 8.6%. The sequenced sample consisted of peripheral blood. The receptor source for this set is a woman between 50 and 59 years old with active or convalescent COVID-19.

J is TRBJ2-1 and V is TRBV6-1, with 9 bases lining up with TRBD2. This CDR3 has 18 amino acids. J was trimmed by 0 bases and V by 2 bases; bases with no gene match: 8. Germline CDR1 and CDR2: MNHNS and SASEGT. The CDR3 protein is CASSEPRLAGSSYNEQFF. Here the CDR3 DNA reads TGTGCCAGCAGTGAACCCCGGCTAGCGGGGAGCTCCTACAATGAGCAGTTCTTC.

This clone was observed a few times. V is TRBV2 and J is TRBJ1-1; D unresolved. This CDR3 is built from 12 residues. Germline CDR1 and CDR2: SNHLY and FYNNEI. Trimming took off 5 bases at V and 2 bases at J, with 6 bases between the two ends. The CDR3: CASSILNTEAFF. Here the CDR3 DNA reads TGTGCCAGCAGTATACTCAACACTGAAGCTTTCTTT.

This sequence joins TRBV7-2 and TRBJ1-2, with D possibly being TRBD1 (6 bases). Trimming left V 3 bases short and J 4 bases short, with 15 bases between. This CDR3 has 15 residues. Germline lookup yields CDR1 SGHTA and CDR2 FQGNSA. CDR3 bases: TGTGCCAGCAGCTTTCCCCAAGGGGGTGTCTATGGCTACACCTTC. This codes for CASSFPQGGVYGYTF.

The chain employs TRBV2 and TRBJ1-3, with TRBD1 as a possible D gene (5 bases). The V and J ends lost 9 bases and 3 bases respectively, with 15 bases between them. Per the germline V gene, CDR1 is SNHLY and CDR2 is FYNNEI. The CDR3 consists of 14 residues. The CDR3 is CASTADIVGNTIYF. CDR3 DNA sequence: TGTGCCAGTACCGCGGACATAGTTGGAAACACCATATATTTT.

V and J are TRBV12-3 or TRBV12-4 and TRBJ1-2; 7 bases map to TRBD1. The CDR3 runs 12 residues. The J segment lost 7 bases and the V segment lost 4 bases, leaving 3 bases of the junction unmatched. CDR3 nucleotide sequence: TGTGCCAGCAGTTGGGACAGTCTTGGCTACACCTTC. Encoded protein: CASSWDSLGYTF.

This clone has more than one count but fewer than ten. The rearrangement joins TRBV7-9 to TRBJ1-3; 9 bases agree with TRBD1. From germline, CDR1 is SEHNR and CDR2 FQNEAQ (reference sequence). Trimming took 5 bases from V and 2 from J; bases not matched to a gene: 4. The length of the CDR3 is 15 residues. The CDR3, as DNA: TGTGCCAGCAGCGTACAGGGGGCAACTGGAAACACCATATATTTT. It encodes CASSVQGATGNTIYF.

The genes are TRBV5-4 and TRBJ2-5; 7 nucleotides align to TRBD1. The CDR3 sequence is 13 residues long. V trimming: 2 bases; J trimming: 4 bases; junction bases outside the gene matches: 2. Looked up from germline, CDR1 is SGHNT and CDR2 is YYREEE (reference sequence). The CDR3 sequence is CASSLPGGETQYF. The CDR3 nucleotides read TGTGCCAGCAGCTTACCAGGGGGAGAGACCCAGTACTTC.

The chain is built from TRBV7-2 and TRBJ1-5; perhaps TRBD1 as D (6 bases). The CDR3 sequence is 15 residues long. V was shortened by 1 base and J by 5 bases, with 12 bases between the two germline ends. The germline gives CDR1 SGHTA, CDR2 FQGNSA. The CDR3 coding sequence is TGTGCCAGCAGCTTAGGGGGGACAACCCATCAGCCCCAGCATTTT. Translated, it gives CASSLGGTTHQPQHF.

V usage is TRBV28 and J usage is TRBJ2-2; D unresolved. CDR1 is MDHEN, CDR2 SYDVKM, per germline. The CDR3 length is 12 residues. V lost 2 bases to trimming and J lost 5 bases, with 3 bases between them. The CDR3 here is CASSLVTGELFF. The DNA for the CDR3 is TGTGCCAGCAGTTTAGTAACCGGGGAGCTGTTTTTT.

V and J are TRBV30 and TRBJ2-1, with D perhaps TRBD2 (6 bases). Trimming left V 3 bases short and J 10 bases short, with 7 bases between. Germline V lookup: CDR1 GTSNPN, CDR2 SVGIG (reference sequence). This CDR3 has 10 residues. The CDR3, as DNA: TGTGCCTGGAGGAGCGGGGAGCAGTTCTTC. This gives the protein CAWRSGEQFF. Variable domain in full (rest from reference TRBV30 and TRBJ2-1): SQTIHQWPATLVQPVGSPLSLECTVEGTSNPNLYWYRQAAGRGLQLLFYSVGIGQISSEVPQNLSASRPQDRQFILSSKKLLLSDSGFYLCAWRSGEQFFGPGTRLTVL.

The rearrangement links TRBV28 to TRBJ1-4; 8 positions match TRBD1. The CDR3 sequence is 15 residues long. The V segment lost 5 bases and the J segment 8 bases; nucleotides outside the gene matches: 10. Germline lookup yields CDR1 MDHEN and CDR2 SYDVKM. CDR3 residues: CASSPPGQANEKLFF. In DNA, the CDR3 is TGTGCCAGCAGTCCCCCGGGACAGGCCAACGAAAAACTGTTTTTT.

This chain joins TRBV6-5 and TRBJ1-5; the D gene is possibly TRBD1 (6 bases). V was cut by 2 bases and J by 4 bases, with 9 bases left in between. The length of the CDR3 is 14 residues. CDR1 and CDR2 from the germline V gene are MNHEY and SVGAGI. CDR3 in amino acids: CASSYRGGNQPQHF. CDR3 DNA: TGTGCCAGCAGTTACAGGGGGGGAAATCAGCCCCAGCATTTT.

The CDR3, as DNA: TGTGCCTGGAGTTTCGAGTCAGGGGCAAGAGATACGCAGTATTTT. Its protein is CAWSFESGARDTQYF. V gene TRBV30 combines with J gene TRBJ2-3, with D possibly being TRBD1 (6 bases). With 2 bases removed from V and 5 bases from J, the gap between germline ends came to 17 bases. CDR3 size: 15 residues. CDR1 GTSNPN and CDR2 SVGIG come from the germline V gene (reference sequence).

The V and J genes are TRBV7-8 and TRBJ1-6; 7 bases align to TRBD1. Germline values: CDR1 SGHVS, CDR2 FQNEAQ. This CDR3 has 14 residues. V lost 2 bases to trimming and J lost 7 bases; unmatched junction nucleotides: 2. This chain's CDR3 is CASSLRDSNSPLHF. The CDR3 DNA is TGTGCCAGCAGCTTACGGGACAGCAATTCACCCCTCCACTTT.

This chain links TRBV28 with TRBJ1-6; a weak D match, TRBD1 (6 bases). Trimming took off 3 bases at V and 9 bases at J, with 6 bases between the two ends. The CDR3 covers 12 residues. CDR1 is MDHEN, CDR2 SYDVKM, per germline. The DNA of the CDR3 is TGTGCCAGCAGTTTCAGGGGTTCACCCCTCCACTTT. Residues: CASSFRGSPLHF.

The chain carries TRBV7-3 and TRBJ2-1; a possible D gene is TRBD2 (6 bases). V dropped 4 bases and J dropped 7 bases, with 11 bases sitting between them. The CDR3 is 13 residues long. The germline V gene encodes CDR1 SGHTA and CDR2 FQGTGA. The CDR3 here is CASSSPGENEQFF. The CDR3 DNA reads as TGTGCCAGCAGCTCCCCGGGGGAAAATGAGCAGTTCTTC.

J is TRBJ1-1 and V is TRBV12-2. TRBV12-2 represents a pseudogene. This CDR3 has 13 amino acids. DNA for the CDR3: TGTGCAAGTCGCTCCCCAGAGGTCCCTGAAGCTTTCTTT. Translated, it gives CASRSPEVPEAFF.

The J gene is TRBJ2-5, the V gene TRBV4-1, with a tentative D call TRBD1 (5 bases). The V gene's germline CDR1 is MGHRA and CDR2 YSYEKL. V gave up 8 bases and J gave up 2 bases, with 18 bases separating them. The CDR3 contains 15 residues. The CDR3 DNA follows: TGCGCCAGCGGCCCAGGGTGGGCCCGGCAAGAGACCCAGTACTTC. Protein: CASGPGWARQETQYF.

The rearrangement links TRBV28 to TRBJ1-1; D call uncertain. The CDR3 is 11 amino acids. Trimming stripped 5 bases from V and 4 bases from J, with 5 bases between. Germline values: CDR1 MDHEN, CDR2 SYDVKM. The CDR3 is CASSQITEAFF. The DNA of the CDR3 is TGTGCCAGCAGTCAGATCACTGAAGCTTTCTTT.

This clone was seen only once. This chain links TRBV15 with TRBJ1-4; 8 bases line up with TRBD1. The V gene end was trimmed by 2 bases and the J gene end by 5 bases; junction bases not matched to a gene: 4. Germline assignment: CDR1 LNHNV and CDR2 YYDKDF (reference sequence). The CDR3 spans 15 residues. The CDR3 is CATSRNRGLNEKLFF. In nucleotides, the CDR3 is TGTGCCACCAGCAGAAACAGGGGGTTGAATGAAAAACTGTTTTTT.